This is a list of T cell receptor beta chains from one sample in a study of T cell responses to AZD1222 COVID-19 vaccine. Assay: immunoSEQ multiplex PCR; the TCRdb copy retains only in-frame clones and omits some. Among 75,000 to 100,000 clones listed, approximately 88% were seen once. Sequencing was performed on peripheral blood, taken on day 0 of AZD1222 vaccination. Source of these receptors: an adult in good health. CDR3s include the opening cysteine and the closing phenylalanine or tryptophan. D genes are given only for firm matches. Some rows have no size entry. The others give once, few or many, or a class for an expanded clone.

j_call v_call d_call cdr3_length clone_size cdr3_aa cdr3_nt
TRBJ1-2 TRBV11-2 . 15 . CASSPLDHFNYGYTF TGTGCCAGCAGCCCCCTGGATCATTTTAACTATGGCTACACCTTC
TRBJ2-2 TRBV11-2 . 13 once CASSLEFAGELFF TGTGCCAGCAGCTTAGAGTTCGCCGGGGAGCTGTTTTTT
TRBJ1-4 TRBV5-1 TRBD1 14 . CASSLGTGIEKLFF TGCGCCAGCAGCCTCGGGACAGGGATTGAAAAACTGTTTTTT
TRBJ2-7 TRBV10-3 . 15 . CAISESTFGAYEQYF TGTGCCATCAGTGAGTCGACTTTTGGAGCCTACGAGCAGTACTTC
TRBJ2-5 TRBV5-6 TRBD2 17 . CASSPVPGLAYQETQYF TGTGCCAGCAGCCCTGTACCGGGACTAGCGTATCAGGAGACCCAGTACTTC
TRBJ1-2 TRBV19 . 13 . CASKEGPLGGYTF TGTGCCAGTAAAGAGGGCCCCCTCGGTGGCTACACCTTC
TRBJ2-7 TRBV5-1 . 14 . CASSVWDGPYEQYF TGCGCCAGCAGCGTGTGGGACGGTCCCTACGAGCAGTACTTC
TRBJ1-5 TRBV19 . 13 . CASSISHNQPQHF TGTGCCAGTAGTATCTCCCACAATCAGCCCCAGCATTTT
TRBJ2-7 TRBV5-1 TRBD2 20 . CASSLAPSLAGVIKAYEQYF TGCGCCAGCAGCTTGGCCCCGAGTCTAGCGGGAGTCATAAAGGCCTACGAGCAGTACTTC
TRBJ2-7 TRBV19 TRBD2 14 . CASSGGLAALEQYF TGTGCCAGTAGTGGCGGACTAGCGGCTCTCGAGCAGTACTTC
TRBJ1-2 TRBV7-2 TRBD1 14 . CASIQDRANYGYTF TGTGCCAGCATCCAAGACAGGGCTAACTATGGCTACACCTTC
TRBJ2-3 TRBV7-9 TRBD2 16 . CASSRLAGTSTDTQYF TGTGCCAGCAGCAGATTAGCGGGGACAAGCACAGATACGCAGTATTTT
TRBJ2-3 TRBV5-4 TRBD2 16 . CASSKGLAGTPDTQYF TGTGCCAGCAGCAAGGGACTAGCGGGAACGCCAGATACGCAGTATTTT
TRBJ1-5 TRBV18 TRBD1 17 . CASSPRQGGDSNQPQHF TGTGCCAGCTCACCACGCCAGGGGGGAGATAGCAATCAGCCCCAGCATTTT
TRBJ1-1 TRBV5-1 . 13 . CASSLVGGPEAFF TGCGCCAGCAGCTTGGTTGGGGGGCCTGAAGCTTTCTTT
TRBJ1-1 TRBV24-1 . 11 . CATSDTRGTFF TGTGCCACCAGTGATACCCGTGGAACTTTCTTT
TRBJ2-7 TRBV27 . 11 . CASSSISEQYF TGTGCCAGCAGTTCGATTAGCGAGCAGTACTTC
TRBJ2-2 TRBV19 . 14 once CASNPLASTGELFF TGTGCCAGTAATCCACTAGCAAGCACCGGGGAGCTGTTTTTT
TRBJ2-2 TRBV18 . 15 . CASSPQDGSTGELFF TGTGCCAGCTCACCACAGGACGGGAGCACCGGGGAGCTGTTTTTT
TRBJ2-7 TRBV20-1 TRBD2 16 . CSASSFNRLAGFEQYF TGCAGTGCTAGTTCCTTCAATAGGCTAGCGGGATTCGAGCAGTACTTC
TRBJ1-4 TRBV5-6 TRBD1 14 . CASSLRDRVGELFF TGTGCCAGCAGCTTGCGAGACAGGGTGGGGGAACTGTTTTTT
TRBJ2-3 TRBV7-3 . 14 . CASSEQGLSDTQYF TGTGCCAGCAGTGAACAGGGACTATCAGATACGCAGTATTTT
TRBJ1-5 TRBV7-8 . 15 . CASTAIGGGNQPQHF TGTGCCAGCACCGCGATCGGAGGGGGAAATCAGCCCCAGCATTTT
TRBJ1-1 TRBV5-4 . 12 . CASSRDTGEAFF TGTGCCAGCAGCAGGGATACTGGTGAAGCTTTCTTT
TRBJ1-1 TRBV7-3 . 14 many CASSLGVLGTEAFF TGTGCCAGCAGCCTAGGGGTTTTGGGCACTGAAGCTTTCTTT
TRBJ2-2 TRBV4-3 . 13 . CASSQGRLGELFF TGCGCCAGCAGCCAAGGACGCCTCGGGGAGCTGTTTTTT
TRBJ1-5 TRBV27 TRBD1 17 few CASSLSVGQGSNQPQHF TGTGCCAGCAGTTTATCGGTGGGACAGGGCTCCAATCAGCCCCAGCATTTT
TRBJ1-1 TRBV19 TRBD1 11 few CASSLRGEAFF TGTGCCAGTAGCCTCAGGGGGGAAGCTTTCTTT
TRBJ1-1 TRBV7-8 . 12 . CASSLRETEAFF TGTGCCAGCAGCTTAAGGGAAACTGAAGCTTTCTTT
TRBJ2-5 TRBV4-2 . 13 . CASSQGGTETQYF TGTGCCAGCAGCCAAGGTGGCACCGAGACCCAGTACTTC
TRBJ1-1 TRBV19 . 13 few CASRPQGDTEAFF TGTGCCTCCAGACCCCAGGGAGACACTGAAGCTTTCTTT
TRBJ2-7 TRBV18 . 14 . CASSGQGAVYEQYF TGTGCCAGCTCAGGTCAAGGAGCTGTCTACGAGCAGTACTTC
TRBJ1-2 TRBV29-1 . 13 . CSVEGGGANGYTF TGCAGCGTTGAAGGGGGAGGGGCAAATGGCTACACCTTC
TRBJ1-6 TRBV7-2 TRBD1 15 . CASSLRQGGNSPLHF TGTGCCAGCAGCTTACGACAGGGAGGAAATTCACCCCTCCACTTT
TRBJ2-3 TRBV5-1 TRBD1 15 . CASSLVPGGSDTQYF TGCGCCAGCAGCTTGGTGCCAGGGGGCTCAGATACGCAGTATTTT
TRBJ1-1 TRBV4-3 . 14 . CASSRNRDRTEAFF TGCGCCAGCAGCCGTAACAGGGATCGGACTGAAGCTTTCTTT
TRBJ2-1 TRBV11-1 TRBD2 15 . CASSLATSVGNEQFF TGTGCCAGCAGCTTAGCAACTAGCGTGGGCAATGAGCAGTTCTTC
TRBJ2-7 TRBV18 . 14 . CASSPREISYEQYF TGTGCCAGCTCACCTAGGGAGATCTCCTACGAGCAGTACTTC
TRBJ1-2 TRBV7-3 . 16 . CASSPLGGRLGGGYTF TGTGCCAGCAGCCCCCTCGGTGGCAGGTTGGGAGGGGGCTACACCTTC
TRBJ2-1 TRBV5-6 TRBD2 15 . CASSPLAGAYNEQFF TGTGCCAGCAGCCCACTAGCGGGGGCTTACAATGAGCAGTTCTTC
TRBJ1-1 TRBV5-1 . 11 . CASSSNTEAFF TGCGCCAGCAGCAGTAACACTGAAGCTTTCTTT
TRBJ1-1 TRBV7-9 . 14 . CASSFSQGYTEAFF TGTGCCAGCAGCTTTTCGCAGGGGTACACTGAAGCTTTCTTT
TRBJ2-3 TRBV5-4 . 15 . CASSLVSDFTDTQYF TGTGCCAGCAGCTTGGTTAGCGATTTCACAGATACGCAGTATTTT
TRBJ1-1 TRBV20-1 . 11 . CSAAVFPEAFF TGCAGTGCTGCCGTCTTCCCTGAAGCTTTCTTT
TRBJ2-7 TRBV15 . 15 . CATSRDHPGSYEQYF TGTGCCACCAGCAGAGACCACCCTGGGAGCTACGAGCAGTACTTC
TRBJ1-4 TRBV27 TRBD1 16 . CASSFGATGGWEKLFF TGTGCCAGCAGTTTCGGAGCAACAGGGGGCTGGGAAAAACTGTTTTTT
TRBJ2-6 TRBV3-1/TRBV3-2 . 14 . CASSHQPGANVLTF TGTGCCAGCAGCCACCAACCTGGGGCCAACGTCCTGACTTTC
TRBJ2-6 TRBV9 . 16 . CASSVSRDSGANVLTF TGTGCCAGCAGCGTATCGCGGGACTCTGGGGCCAACGTCCTGACTTTC
TRBJ1-1 TRBV5-1 . 15 . CASSFGEGQNTEAFF TGCGCCAGCAGCTTTGGAGAGGGGCAGAACACTGAAGCTTTCTTT
TRBJ2-1 TRBV13 TRBD2 15 . CASSFSTSAYNEQFF TGTGCCAGCAGCTTTTCTACTAGCGCGTACAATGAGCAGTTCTTC
TRBJ1-2 TRBV10-3 . 17 . CAISEAYFWGTVYGYTF TGTGCCATCAGTGAAGCCTACTTTTGGGGGACGGTCTATGGCTACACCTTC
TRBJ2-2 TRBV30 . 17 . CAWSTQGRGPNTGELFF TGTGCCTGGAGCACCCAGGGTCGGGGGCCGAACACCGGGGAGCTGTTTTTT
TRBJ2-5 TRBV6-8 TRBD2 16 few CASSYSWTSGKETQYF TGTGCCAGCAGTTACTCTTGGACTAGCGGGAAAGAGACCCAGTACTTC
TRBJ1-6 TRBV11-2 . 13 . CASRPIRDSPLHF TGTGCCAGCAGGCCAATCAGGGACTCACCCCTCCACTTT
TRBJ1-2 TRBV7-3 . 17 . CASPMTLEQAPLYGYTF TGTGCCAGCCCAATGACCTTGGAACAGGCCCCCCTGTATGGCTACACCTTC